This is a list of T cell receptor beta chains from one sample in a study of PD-L1 blockade in urothelial cancer. The method was immunoSEQ multiplex PCR; TCRdb's version includes in-frame clones alone and lacks a portion of them. The sample lists around 38,000 clones; approximately 87% were seen once. Source: PBMCs, taken around atezolizumab (anti-PD-L1) treatment. These receptor sequences come from a man aged 60 to 75 with urothelial cancer. CDR3s include the opening cysteine and the closing phenylalanine or tryptophan. A D gene is named only where the DNA matches it firmly. Size is stated for part of the rows, as once, few or many counts, or as a class when the clone is expanded.

v_call: TRBV11-2
clone_size: -
j_call: TRBJ2-7
d_call: -
cdr3_aa: CASSFLSNEQYF
cdr3_nt: TGTGCCAGCAGCTTTCTTAGTAACGAGCAGTACTTC

v_call: TRBV29-1
clone_size: -
j_call: TRBJ2-3
d_call: -
cdr3_aa: CSVVHSTDTQYF
cdr3_nt: TGCAGCGTTGTACATAGCACAGATACGCAGTATTTT

v_call: TRBV2
clone_size: -
j_call: TRBJ1-1
d_call: -
cdr3_aa: CASRYVDKAFF
cdr3_nt: TGTGCCAGCCGGTACGTAGACAAAGCTTTCTTT

v_call: TRBV6-1
clone_size: -
j_call: TRBJ2-7
d_call: -
cdr3_aa: CASSGPGRISYEQYF
cdr3_nt: TGTGCCAGCAGTGGGCCGGGGAGGATCTCCTACGAGCAGTACTTC

v_call: TRBV19
clone_size: -
j_call: TRBJ2-4
d_call: -
cdr3_aa: CASSMSAGPGLAKNIQYF
cdr3_nt: TGTGCCAGTAGTATGTCTGCGGGCCCAGGACTAGCCAAAAACATTCAGTACTTC

v_call: TRBV27
clone_size: -
j_call: TRBJ2-7
d_call: TRBD2
cdr3_aa: CASSLLTSDPSEQYF
cdr3_nt: TGTGCCAGCAGTCTCCTGACTAGCGATCCCTCCGAGCAGTACTTC

v_call: TRBV5-4
clone_size: -
j_call: TRBJ2-7
d_call: -
cdr3_aa: CASGRPPYEQYF
cdr3_nt: TGTGCCAGCGGGAGGCCTCCCTACGAGCAGTACTTC

v_call: TRBV25-1
clone_size: -
j_call: TRBJ1-6
d_call: TRBD1
cdr3_aa: CASRIGTDNSPPHF
cdr3_nt: TGTGCCAGCAGGATAGGGACAGATAATTCACCCCCCCACTTT

v_call: TRBV11-2
clone_size: -
j_call: TRBJ2-7
d_call: TRBD2
cdr3_aa: CASSLVPLAGVTHYEQYF
cdr3_nt: TGTGCCAGCAGCTTAGTTCCCCTAGCGGGAGTGACTCACTACGAGCAGTACTTC

v_call: TRBV7-3
clone_size: -
j_call: TRBJ2-5
d_call: -
cdr3_aa: CASADSGLGGETQYF
cdr3_nt: TGTGCCAGCGCGGACTCGGGACTAGGGGGCGAGACCCAGTACTTC

v_call: TRBV14
clone_size: -
j_call: TRBJ1-2
d_call: -
cdr3_aa: CASSQERDYGYTF
cdr3_nt: TGTGCCAGCAGCCAAGAGAGGGACTATGGCTACACCTTC

v_call: TRBV6-5
clone_size: -
j_call: TRBJ1-5
d_call: -
cdr3_aa: CASSSGQYQPQHF
cdr3_nt: TGTGCCAGCAGTTCCGGACAGTACCAGCCCCAGCATTTT

v_call: TRBV9
clone_size: -
j_call: TRBJ1-2
d_call: TRBD1
cdr3_aa: CASSVETGIMGYGYTF
cdr3_nt: TGTGCCAGCAGCGTAGAGACAGGGATAATGGGCTATGGCTACACCTTC

v_call: TRBV18
clone_size: -
j_call: TRBJ1-6
d_call: TRBD1
cdr3_aa: CASSPTWDSRYNSPLHF
cdr3_nt: TGTGCCAGCTCACCAACTTGGGACAGCCGATATAATTCACCCCTCCACTTT

v_call: TRBV5-6
clone_size: -
j_call: TRBJ1-1
d_call: -
cdr3_aa: CASRDGQKGEAFF
cdr3_nt: TGTGCCAGCAGGGATGGACAGAAAGGTGAAGCTTTCTTT

v_call: TRBV2
clone_size: -
j_call: TRBJ2-1
d_call: TRBD1
cdr3_aa: CAIIFRDRTYNEQFF
cdr3_nt: TGTGCCATCATATTCCGGGACAGGACCTACAATGAGCAGTTCTTC

v_call: TRBV14
clone_size: -
j_call: TRBJ2-7
d_call: TRBD2
cdr3_aa: CASSRSGSGFYEQYF
cdr3_nt: TGTGCCAGCAGCCGTAGCGGGAGTGGATTCTACGAGCAGTACTTC

v_call: TRBV7-3
clone_size: -
j_call: TRBJ1-2
d_call: -
cdr3_aa: CASSWAGGRGYTF
cdr3_nt: TGTGCCAGCAGTTGGGCGGGGGGGCGAGGCTACACCTTC

v_call: TRBV11-2
clone_size: -
j_call: TRBJ2-7
d_call: -
cdr3_aa: CASSLAGATYEQYF
cdr3_nt: TGTGCCAGCAGCTTAGCAGGGGCTACCTACGAGCAGTACTTC

v_call: TRBV27
clone_size: -
j_call: TRBJ2-1
d_call: TRBD1
cdr3_aa: CASSLDRGAYNEQFF
cdr3_nt: TGTGCCAGCAGTTTAGACAGGGGAGCCTACAATGAGCAGTTCTTC

v_call: TRBV7-2
clone_size: -
j_call: TRBJ2-1
d_call: -
cdr3_aa: CASSLAPANEANEQFF
cdr3_nt: TGTGCCAGCAGCTTAGCTCCGGCGAACGAGGCAAATGAGCAGTTCTTC

v_call: TRBV19
clone_size: few
j_call: TRBJ1-5
d_call: TRBD1
cdr3_aa: CASSTRTGGNQPQHF
cdr3_nt: TGTGCCAGTAGTACGCGCACAGGGGGCAATCAGCCCCAGCATTTT

v_call: TRBV5-1
clone_size: -
j_call: TRBJ2-5
d_call: TRBD2
cdr3_aa: CASSLASGSETQYF
cdr3_nt: TGCGCCAGCAGCTTGGCTAGCGGGAGTGAGACCCAGTACTTC

v_call: TRBV29-1
clone_size: -
j_call: TRBJ2-1
d_call: TRBD2
cdr3_aa: CSVQEPGLTNEQFF
cdr3_nt: TGCAGCGTTCAGGAACCGGGACTAACGAATGAGCAGTTCTTC

v_call: TRBV7-2
clone_size: -
j_call: TRBJ2-3
d_call: -
cdr3_aa: CASSPAVLASPDTQYF
cdr3_nt: TGTGCCAGCAGCCCCGCGGTACTAGCTTCTCCAGATACGCAGTATTTT

v_call: TRBV9
clone_size: -
j_call: TRBJ2-1
d_call: -
cdr3_aa: CASSETGRAYNEQFF
cdr3_nt: TGTGCCAGCAGCGAGACGGGCAGGGCCTACAATGAGCAGTTCTTC

v_call: TRBV5-1
clone_size: -
j_call: TRBJ1-2
d_call: -
cdr3_aa: CASSLSGREESYGYTF
cdr3_nt: TGCGCCAGCAGCCTGAGTGGCAGGGAAGAATCTTATGGCTACACCTTC

v_call: TRBV6-1
clone_size: few
j_call: TRBJ1-2
d_call: -
cdr3_aa: CASRRVRNYGYTF
cdr3_nt: TGTGCCAGCAGGCGGGTGAGAAACTATGGCTACACCTTC

v_call: TRBV5-1
clone_size: once
j_call: TRBJ2-7
d_call: TRBD1
cdr3_aa: CASSSGTANYKQYF
cdr3_nt: TGCGCCAGCAGCTCGGGGACAGCGAACTACAAGCAGTACTTC

v_call: TRBV4-3
clone_size: -
j_call: TRBJ2-2
d_call: -
cdr3_aa: CASSPGRNTGELFF
cdr3_nt: TGCGCCAGCAGCCCCGGGAGGAACACCGGGGAGCTGTTTTTT

v_call: TRBV18
clone_size: -
j_call: TRBJ2-5
d_call: TRBD1
cdr3_aa: CASSPPTGTETQYF
cdr3_nt: TGTGCCAGCTCACCACCGACAGGGACGGAGACCCAGTACTTC

v_call: TRBV6-6
clone_size: few
j_call: TRBJ1-5
d_call: -
cdr3_aa: CASISRRDQPQHF
cdr3_nt: TGTGCCAGCATCTCTCGGAGGGATCAGCCCCAGCATTTT

v_call: TRBV7-9
clone_size: -
j_call: TRBJ1-1
d_call: -
cdr3_aa: CASSYLNTEAFF
cdr3_nt: TGTGCCAGCAGTTATCTAAACACTGAAGCTTTCTTT

v_call: TRBV14
clone_size: -
j_call: TRBJ1-6
d_call: TRBD1
cdr3_aa: CASSQVQGAPNSPLHF
cdr3_nt: TGTGCCAGCAGCCAAGTGCAGGGGGCGCCGAATTCACCCCTCCACTTT

v_call: TRBV30
clone_size: few
j_call: TRBJ1-5
d_call: TRBD1
cdr3_aa: CAWSRQGNQPQHF
cdr3_nt: TGTGCCTGGAGTCGACAGGGGAATCAGCCCCAGCATTTT

v_call: TRBV30
clone_size: few
j_call: TRBJ1-2
d_call: -
cdr3_aa: CAWTRRRVGDYGYTF
cdr3_nt: TGTGCCTGGACCCGCAGAAGGGTGGGAGACTATGGCTACACCTTC

v_call: TRBV18
clone_size: -
j_call: TRBJ2-7
d_call: TRBD1
cdr3_aa: CASSPGQGDEQYF
cdr3_nt: TGTGCCAGCTCACCGGGACAGGGCGACGAGCAGTACTTC

v_call: TRBV2
clone_size: -
j_call: TRBJ1-5
d_call: TRBD1
cdr3_aa: CASSDRGHQPQHF
cdr3_nt: TGTGCCAGCAGTGACAGGGGGCATCAGCCCCAGCATTTT

v_call: TRBV11-2
clone_size: -
j_call: TRBJ2-7
d_call: -
cdr3_aa: CASRTVAGKPFEQYF
cdr3_nt: TGTGCCAGCAGGACGGTGGCGGGAAAGCCTTTTGAGCAGTACTTC

v_call: TRBV5-6
clone_size: -
j_call: TRBJ2-5
d_call: TRBD1
cdr3_aa: CASRALGQGETQYF
cdr3_nt: TGTGCCAGCAGGGCCCTGGGACAGGGTGAGACCCAGTACTTC

v_call: TRBV11-2
clone_size: -
j_call: TRBJ2-7
d_call: TRBD2
cdr3_aa: CASSFTSGTFSYEQYF
cdr3_nt: TGTGCCAGCAGCTTCACTAGCGGGACCTTCTCCTACGAGCAGTACTTC

v_call: TRBV9
clone_size: few
j_call: TRBJ1-6
d_call: -
cdr3_aa: CASSVKGGSPLHF
cdr3_nt: TGTGCCAGCAGCGTTAAGGGAGGTTCACCCCTCCACTTT

v_call: TRBV28
clone_size: -
j_call: TRBJ2-1
d_call: -
cdr3_aa: CASSSTGRDEQFF
cdr3_nt: TGTGCCAGCAGTTCCACCGGGAGAGATGAGCAGTTCTTC

v_call: TRBV4-3
clone_size: -
j_call: TRBJ2-1
d_call: TRBD2
cdr3_aa: CASSHGTSGYNEQFF
cdr3_nt: TGCGCCAGCAGCCACGGGACTAGCGGCTACAATGAGCAGTTCTTC